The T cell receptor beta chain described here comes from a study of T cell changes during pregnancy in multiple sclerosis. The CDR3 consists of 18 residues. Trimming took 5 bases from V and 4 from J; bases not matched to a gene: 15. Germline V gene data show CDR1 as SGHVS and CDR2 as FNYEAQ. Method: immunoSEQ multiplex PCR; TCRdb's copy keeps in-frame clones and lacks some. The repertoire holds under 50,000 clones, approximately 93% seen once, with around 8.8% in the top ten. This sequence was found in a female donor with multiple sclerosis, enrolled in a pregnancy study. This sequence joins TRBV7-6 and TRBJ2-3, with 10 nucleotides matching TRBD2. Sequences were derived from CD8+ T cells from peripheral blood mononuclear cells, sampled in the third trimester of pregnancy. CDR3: CASSTSGGAIAFPDTQYF. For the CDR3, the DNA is TGTGCCAGCAGCACCAGCGGGGGGGCGATTGCATTCCCAGATACGCAGTATTTT.